This T cell receptor beta chain was found in a study of early T cells in non-severe SARS-CoV-2 infection. Individual cDNA molecules were tagged with unique molecular identifiers. TCRdb analysed the 5' RACE reads with MiXCR anew, one entry per CDR3 protein. This sample has roughly 29,000 distinct CDR3 sequences; more than 4% occur once, and the top ten carry approximately 6.3%. This clonotype rates as medium-sized (0.01 to 0.1%). Looked up from germline, CDR1 is SGHVS and CDR2 is FQNEAQ. This CDR3 has 15 amino acids. V lost 5 bases and J lost 4; bases outside the gene matches: 5. The sample consisted of whole blood. The chain employs TRBV7-8 and TRBJ1-1; 12 nucleotides line up with TRBD1. The receptor comes from an adult who was a healthcare worker with PCR-confirmed SARS-CoV-2 infection or an uninfected control (not recorded which). In DNA, the CDR3 is TGTGCCAGCAGCCTAGGGACAGGGGGCTTCACTGAAGCTTTCTTT. This codes for CASSLGTGGFTEAFF.